The sequence of this T cell receptor (beta chain) was determined in a study of cytomegalovirus exposure and HLA in healthy donors. Measured with immunoSEQ multiplex PCR; TCRdb has only the in-frame clones, and not every one. The table records under 250,000 clones, roughly 81% of them present only once. Germline V gene lookup returns CDR1 SGHRS and CDR2 YFSETQ. This CDR3 is 14 amino acids long. Deletions cut 0 bases from V and 8 bases from J, with 12 bases between. Sequencing was carried out using PBMCs. This sequence originates from a woman aged 30 to 39 in good health and CMV-seronegative. V and J are TRBV5-1 and TRBJ2-1; D ambiguous. CDR3 bases: TGCGCCAGCAGCTTGGTTGTCGCCTCGGATGAGCAGTTCTTC. It codes for CASSLVVASDEQFF.